This TCR beta chain is drawn from a study of cytomegalovirus exposure and HLA in healthy donors. Study-wide context: Findings of an earlier analysis included around 120 million unique TCR beta sequences from roughly 200 million T cells.

The CDR3 is 14 amino acids. Unmatched junction bases numbered 3, after V lost 3 bases and J lost 6 bases. Looked up from germline, CDR1 is MNHNS and CDR2 is SASEGT. This PCR relied on a set of 60 Vbeta primers and 13 Jbeta primers. Source study methods: Later, tens of millions of unique TCR beta chains were counted in an analysis, and approximately 10 million of them were shared. Assay used: immunoSEQ multiplex PCR; TCRdb lists only in-frame clones, some missing. The V and J calls and the clone size are those of that table, but D and trimming were determined from the DNA. The sample shows 150,000 or so clones, under 70% of them seen only once.

Sequenced input: PBMCs. J is TRBJ2-2 and V is TRBV6-1; 8 positions agree with TRBD2. The TCR was taken from a woman younger than 45 in good health and CMV-seropositive. The CDR3 nucleotides read TGTGCCAGCAGTGATTTCGGGGGGGCCGGGGAGCTGTTTTTT. Protein sequence: CASSDFGGAGELFF.